Listed below are T cell receptor beta chains from one sample, sequenced in a study of CD8 T cells in ankylosing spondylitis. TCRdb re-derived calls from the 5' RACE reads in MiXCR, one entry per CDR3 protein. The table shows roughly 250,000 distinct CDR3 sequences, with less than 10% occurring only once. The sequencing sample was made of blood, either unsorted or a sorted T cell fraction (not recorded which). The source is a male donor with ankylosing spondylitis or in good health (not recorded which). CDR3s include the opening cysteine and the closing phenylalanine or tryptophan. The D gene is left open where the match is weak. The size of a clone is reported for some rows only, either as once, few or many, or as a class for expanded clones.

TRBV5-8	TRBJ2-3	NA	many	TGTGCCAGCAGCGCCCGCCTTCTAGTAACAGGTGGGGATACGCAGTATTTT	CASSARLLVTGGDTQYF
TRBV15	TRBJ2-7	NA	NA	TGTGCCACCAGCAGAGGCAATAGCGGCTTCTCCTACGAGCAGTACTTC	CATSRGNSGFSYEQYF
TRBV5-4	TRBJ2-1	NA	few	TGTGCCAGCAGCTTGGGGAGGACAGGGAGGGGCAATGAGCAGTTCTTC	CASSLGRTGRGNEQFF
TRBV7-2	TRBJ2-7	TRBD1	NA	TGTGCCAGCAGCTGGACAGGGAGCGAGCAGTACTTC	CASSWTGSEQYF
TRBV5-5	TRBJ1-5	NA	many	TGTGCCAGCAGCTTGGAAGGGCGTGATCAGCCCCAGCATTTT	CASSLEGRDQPQHF
TRBV30	TRBJ2-2	NA	NA	TGTGCCTGGAGGCGAGGGGGGGACACCGGGGAGCTGTTTTTT	CAWRRGGDTGELFF
TRBV10-3	TRBJ2-5	TRBD2	few	TGTGCCATCAGGCCTAGCGGGGGGATAGAAGAGACCCAGTACTTC	CAIRPSGGIEETQYF
TRBV12-3/TRBV12-4	TRBJ2-5	NA	NA	TGTGCCAGCAGTCCCCAAAGACAAGAGACCCAGTACTTC	CASSPQRQETQYF
TRBV12-3/TRBV12-4	TRBJ2-1	TRBD2	many	TGTGCCAGCAGTTTTTTCGGGTCCCCGGGACTAGCGGGAGGACCTATTAACAATGAGCAGTTCTTC	CASSFFGSPGLAGGPINNEQFF
TRBV3-1	TRBJ1-5	NA	many	TGTGCCAGCAGCCAAGGTGAGAGGGTGGGTCAGCCCCAGCATTTT	CASSQGERVGQPQHF
TRBV12-3/TRBV12-4	TRBJ2-2	NA	many	TGTGCCAGCAGTTTAGCGGGGCTAGCAACCGGGGAGCTGTTTTTT	CASSLAGLATGELFF
TRBV4-3	TRBJ1-1	NA	many	TGCGCCAGCAGCCACGATAAGGGCAGGCCCGAAGCTTTCTTT	CASSHDKGRPEAFF
TRBV20-1	TRBJ1-2	NA	many	TGCAGTGCTCTCGGGGTGGGCCCGAATCATCTGGGTAACTATGGCTACACCTTC	CSALGVGPNHLGNYGYTF
TRBV11-2	TRBJ2-1	TRBD2	NA	TGTGCCAGCAGCTTAAAGCGCCTAGCGGGGGGGCTTGGAGCCAATGAGCAGTTCTTC	CASSLKRLAGGLGANEQFF
TRBV5-1	TRBJ1-4	TRBD1	NA	TGCGCCAGCAGCTCTAGACAGGGGGAAAATGAAAAACTGTTTTTT	CASSSRQGENEKLFF
TRBV7-9	TRBJ2-1	TRBD2	NA	TGTGCCAGCAGCTTAACCACTAGCGGGAGGGAGGGTGAGCAGTTCTTC	CASSLTTSGREGEQFF
TRBV6-2/TRBV6-3	TRBJ2-4	TRBD2	many	TGTGCCAGCAGTTCTTCCTTAGGCGGGGGAAACAAAAACATTCAGTACTTC	CASSSSLGGGNKNIQYF
TRBV6-5	TRBJ1-1	TRBD1	many	TGTGCCAGCAGTTACACTATGACAGGGACGGCCGAAGCTTTCTTT	CASSYTMTGTAEAFF
TRBV6-5	TRBJ1-2	TRBD1	many	TGTGCCAGCAGTAAATCGACAGGGATTTACTATGGCTACACCTTC	CASSKSTGIYYGYTF
TRBV10-3	TRBJ2-1	TRBD2	many	TGTGCCATCAGTGAGGGGGGAGGGTCCAATGAGCAGTTCTTC	CAISEGGGSNEQFF
TRBV12-3/TRBV12-4	TRBJ2-1	TRBD2	few	TGTGCCAGCAGGGGAGGCGGGGGGGCCTACAATGAGCAGTTCTTC	CASRGGGGAYNEQFF
TRBV6-2/TRBV6-3	TRBJ1-2	NA	many	TGTGCCAGCAGTTACCTCCGGGACCCTTTCTATGGCTACACCTTC	CASSYLRDPFYGYTF
TRBV20-1	TRBJ1-4	NA	many	TGCAGTGCTTTGACCCCCGGGACGAATAATGAAAAACTGTTTTTT	CSALTPGTNNEKLFF
TRBV20-1	TRBJ2-1	NA	many	TGCAGTGCTAGAGATGAAGGCGACTGGAGCTCCTACAATGAGCAGTTCTTC	CSARDEGDWSSYNEQFF
TRBV11-1	TRBJ2-1	TRBD2	many	TGTGCCAGCAGCCCCCAGGGCGGGACTAGCGCGGCCTACAATGAGCAGTTCTTC	CASSPQGGTSAAYNEQFF
TRBV7-8	TRBJ2-1	TRBD2	few	TGTGCCAGCACCACCAGCGGGGTAACCTACAATGAGCAGTTCTTC	CASTTSGVTYNEQFF
TRBV5-1	TRBJ1-2	TRBD1	many	TGCGCCAGCAGCTCGGGACAGGGTTGGGATGGCTACACCTTC	CASSSGQGWDGYTF
TRBV20-1	TRBJ2-3	TRBD1	few	TGCAGTGCTACAGGGGGCGGCACAGATACGCAGTATTTT	CSATGGGTDTQYF
TRBV7-2	TRBJ1-6	NA	few	TGTGCCAGCAGCTTAGCGGGGAATCCGTCACCCCTCCACTTT	CASSLAGNPSPLHF
TRBV20-1	TRBJ1-5	TRBD1	NA	TGCAGTGCTAGGACAGGGACTAAAAGTAGCAATCAGCCCCAGCATTTT	CSARTGTKSSNQPQHF
TRBV7-9	TRBJ2-1	NA	many	TGTGCCAGCCGTACAGGGAACAGTCACAATGAGCAGTTCTTC	CASRTGNSHNEQFF
TRBV6-2/TRBV6-3	TRBJ2-2	NA	few	TGTGCCAGCAGCCGAGGGAGGGGGCGTACCGGGGAGCTGTTTTTT	CASSRGRGRTGELFF
TRBV15	TRBJ1-1	NA	many	TGTGCCACCAGCAGGGGTTACAGGGACACTGAAGCTTTCTTT	CATSRGYRDTEAFF
TRBV9	TRBJ2-4	NA	many	TGTGCCAGCAGCGGCGCAGAGGGTAGAAACATTCAGTACTTC	CASSGAEGRNIQYF
TRBV5-1	TRBJ2-1	TRBD2	many	TGCGCCAGCAGCTCCCGATCTACTAGCGGAAATAACAATGAGCAGTTCTTC	CASSSRSTSGNNNEQFF
TRBV7-9	TRBJ1-1	NA	few	TGTGCCAGCAGCTTCCTAGGACAGCATTCTATGAACACTGAAGCTTTCTTT	CASSFLGQHSMNTEAFF
TRBV7-9	TRBJ2-7	TRBD1	many	TGTGCCAGCAGCTCCAGAGCAGACAGGGGGCTCGACGAGCAGTACTTC	CASSSRADRGLDEQYF
TRBV10-3	TRBJ1-4	NA	many	TGTGCCATCAGTGAGTCGACAGGTCTAAATGAAAAACTGTTTTTT	CAISESTGLNEKLFF
TRBV20-1	TRBJ2-7	NA	many	TGCAGTGCTAGTTCCCCCCCCGGATACGAGCAGTACTTC	CSASSPPGYEQYF
TRBV29-1	TRBJ2-3	NA	few	TGCAGCGTTGCCAGTGGGCTTGATACGCAGTATTTT	CSVASGLDTQYF
TRBV4-2	TRBJ2-7	TRBD1	many	TGTGCCAGCAGCCTTGGGACAGGAAGCCCCTACGAGCAGTACTTC	CASSLGTGSPYEQYF
TRBV7-2	TRBJ1-1	NA	NA	TGTGCCAGCAGCTTTTGGGATGCTGAAGCTTTCTTT	CASSFWDAEAFF
TRBV2	TRBJ2-5	NA	NA	TGTGCCAGCGTTCCGGGAGGGGGCCAGGAGACCCAGTACTTC	CASVPGGGQETQYF
TRBV12-3/TRBV12-4	TRBJ2-3	TRBD2	many	TGTGCCAGCAGTTTAGCGCTAACGGGTAGCGGGGACCTCACAGATACGCAGTATTTT	CASSLALTGSGDLTDTQYF
TRBV20-1	TRBJ1-2	NA	few	TGCAGTGCTAGAGATTATGACACCCTTGATGGCTACACCTTC	CSARDYDTLDGYTF
TRBV29-1	TRBJ2-5	TRBD1	few	TGCAGCGTCGAAGGGACAGGGGCGTTTAGGACCCAGTACTTC	CSVEGTGAFRTQYF
TRBV13	TRBJ2-7	TRBD1	NA	TGTGCCAGCAGCGCCCGGGACAGTCCTACCCCCTACGAGCAGTACTTC	CASSARDSPTPYEQYF
TRBV20-1	TRBJ2-7	NA	many	TGCAGTGCTACTCCAGGGGTAAGCTCCTACGAGCAGTACTTC	CSATPGVSSYEQYF
TRBV5-1	TRBJ2-2	TRBD1	many	TGCGCCAGCAGCTTGGGGACAGGGCCCACCGGGGAGCTGTTTTTT	CASSLGTGPTGELFF
TRBV7-9	TRBJ2-1	NA	few	TGTGCCAGCAGTAGACGGCGGGGCTTATACTACAATGAGCAGTTCTTC	CASSRRRGLYYNEQFF
TRBV7-6	TRBJ2-7	NA	NA	TGTGCCAGCAGCTCCGACGTGGGCGAGCAGTACTTC	CASSSDVGEQYF
TRBV7-7	TRBJ2-1	TRBD2	few	TGTGCTAGCAGCCCGAGCTCTAGCGGGGGAGAGCAGTTCTTC	CASSPSSSGGEQFF